This TCR beta chain was recovered during a study of OX40 agonist ivuxolimab in advanced cancers. The overall study: The group had a mean age of 60 years, ranged from about 20 to 79, and was 80% to 85% male.

The study sampled blood at baseline, cycle 4 day 1, and cycle 7 day 1. General observations from the study: Clonal expansion in partial responders at 0.1-3.0 mg/kg ranked among the lowest.

Measured with immunoSEQ multiplex PCR; TCRdb has only the in-frame clones, and not every one. The repertoire holds just under 65,000 clones, with 91% as singletons. Concerning this clone: What it binds is not known.

CDR3 length: 14 residues. CDR1 and CDR2 (germline): SGHRS, YFSETQ. Germline trimming cut 1 base from V and 5 bases from J; bases unmatched to any gene: 1. This chain uses TRBV5-1 with TRBJ1-1, with TRBD1 identical over 11 bases. This TCR came from an adult with an advanced solid tumor such as melanoma, head and neck, liver or kidney cancer. Sequences were derived from CD4+ or CD8+ T cells sorted from blood, sampled in a trial of the OX40 agonist ivuxolimab. The CDR3 loop reads CASSLWDRGTEAFF. Here the CDR3 DNA reads TGCGCCAGCAGCTTGTGGGACAGGGGGACTGAAGCTTTCTTT. The full variable domain, in which reference TRBV5-1 and TRBJ1-1 provide the parts outside the CDR3, is KAGVTQTPRYLIKTRGQQVTLSCSPISGHRSVSWYQQTPGQGLQFLFEYFSETQRNKGNFPGRFSGRQFSNSRSEMNVSTLELGDSALYLCASSLWDRGTEAFFGQGTRLTVV.